This TCR beta chain derives from a study of blood T cells in healthy people across ages. Study results and limitations: Diversity estimates drawn from one million T cells were deemed underestimates. Getting older went along with TCR beta diversity per million T cells dropping roughly linearly.

This clonotype occurred many times. As yet, its antigen is unknown. Sample-barcoded 5' priming and a J-beta primer mix drove a second PCR of about 6 to 12 cycles. MiXCR, applied by TCRdb to the 5' RACE reads, yields one record per CDR3 protein. Of about 650,000 distinct CDR3 sequences listed, 52% are singletons. Material for sequencing was blood. The sequence was collected from a woman older than 75 in good health.

CDR3 bases: TGTGCCAGCAGTGACCCGGGACAGGGTGACGAGCAGTACTTC. This translates into CASSDPGQGDEQYF. This chain joins TRBV2 and TRBJ2-7; 9 nucleotides line up with TRBD1. Per germline, CDR1 SNHLY and CDR2 FYNNEI. This CDR3 is 14 amino acids long. Trimming cost V 3 bases and J 5 bases; bases outside gene matches: 5.